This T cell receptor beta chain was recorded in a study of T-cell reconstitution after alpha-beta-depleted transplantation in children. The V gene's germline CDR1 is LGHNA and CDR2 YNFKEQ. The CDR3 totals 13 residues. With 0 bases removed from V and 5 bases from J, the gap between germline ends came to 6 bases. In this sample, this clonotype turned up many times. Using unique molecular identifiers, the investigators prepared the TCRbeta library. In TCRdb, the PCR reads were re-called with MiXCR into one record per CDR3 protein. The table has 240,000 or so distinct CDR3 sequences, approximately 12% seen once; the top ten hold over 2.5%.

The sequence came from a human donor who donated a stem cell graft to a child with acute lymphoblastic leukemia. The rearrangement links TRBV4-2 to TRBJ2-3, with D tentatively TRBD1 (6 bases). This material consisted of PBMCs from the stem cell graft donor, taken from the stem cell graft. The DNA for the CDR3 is TGTGCCAGCAGCCAAGAGGACAGAGATACGCAGTATTTT. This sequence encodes CASSQEDRDTQYF.